This T cell receptor (beta chain) came from a study of cytomegalovirus exposure and HLA in healthy donors. The length of the CDR3 is 12 residues. Amplification used 60 Vbeta primers and 13 Jbeta primers. Sequenced by immunoSEQ multiplex PCR; TCRdb stores in-frame clones only, minus some. The data hold 110,000 to 150,000 clones, with 65% to 80% observed a single time. V usage is TRBV1 and J usage is TRBJ2-5; TRBD2 is the table's D call and was not checked against the DNA. The assigned J gene may be wrong: the sequence end matches TRBJ2-7 better. TRBV1 is assigned pseudogene status. The clonotype comes from a woman in her forties or fifties in good health and CMV-seropositive. Sequenced sample: PBMCs. In DNA form, the CDR3 reads TGCACCAGCAGCCGGACGGACTACGAGCAGTACTTC. Its translation: CTSSRTDYEQYF.